Included here is one TCR beta chain sequence, with context. This record comes from a study of technical replicates of blood from a handful of donors. Germline CDR1 is MGHRA and CDR2 is YSYEKL. V dropped 0 bases and J dropped 4 bases, with 9 bases sitting between them. The CDR3 contains 14 residues. Profiling relied on immunoSEQ multiplex PCR, and the TCRdb table lists in-frame clones only, not all of them. The table lists about 79,000 clones, approximately 94% of them singletons. This receptor was obtained from a human donor in good health. The rearrangement links TRBV4-1 to TRBJ1-2, with a possible D match to TRBD1 (5 bases). Sequences were obtained from T cells isolated from PBMCs. CDR3 region: CASSQESRVYGYTF. The CDR3, as DNA: TGCGCCAGCAGCCAAGAATCCAGGGTCTATGGCTACACCTTC.